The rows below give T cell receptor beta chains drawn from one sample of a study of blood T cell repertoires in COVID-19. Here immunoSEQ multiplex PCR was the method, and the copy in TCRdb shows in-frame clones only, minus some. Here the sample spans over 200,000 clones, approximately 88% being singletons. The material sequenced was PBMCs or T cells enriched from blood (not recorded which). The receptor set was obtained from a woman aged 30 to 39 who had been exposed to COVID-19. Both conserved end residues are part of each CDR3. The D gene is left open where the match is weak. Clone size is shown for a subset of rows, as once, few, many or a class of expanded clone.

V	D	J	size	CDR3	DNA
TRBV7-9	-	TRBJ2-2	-	CASRSKLTVNTGELFF	TGTGCCAGCAGGAGTAAGTTGACAGTGAACACCGGGGAGCTGTTTTTT
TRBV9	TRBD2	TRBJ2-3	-	CASSVGVLAGTDTQYF	TGTGCCAGCAGCGTAGGGGTACTAGCGGGCACAGATACGCAGTATTTT
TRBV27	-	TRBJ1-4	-	CASSLQGLPATNEKLFF	TGTGCCAGCAGTCTACAGGGCCTACCTGCAACTAATGAAAAACTGTTTTTT
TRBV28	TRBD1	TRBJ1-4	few	CASSVRTGGQKRLSNEKLFF	TGTGCCAGCAGTGTCCGCACAGGGGGCCAAAAAAGGCTTTCTAATGAAAAACTGTTTTTT
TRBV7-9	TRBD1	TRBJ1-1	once	CASSHRDSLNTEAFF	TGTGCCAGCAGCCACCGGGACAGCCTGAACACTGAAGCTTTCTTT
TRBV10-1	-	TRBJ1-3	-	CASRGSGNTIYF	TGCGCCAGCCGGGGTTCTGGAAACACCATATATTTT
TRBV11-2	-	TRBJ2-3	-	CASSLARSSGQYF	TGTGCCAGCAGCTTAGCCCGGAGCTCTGGGCAGTATTTT
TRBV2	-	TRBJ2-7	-	CASSRTSLNPFYEQYF	TGTGCCAGCAGTCGGACAAGCCTAAACCCCTTCTACGAGCAGTACTTC
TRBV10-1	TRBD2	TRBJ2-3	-	CASSDSGRPASTDTQYF	TGCGCCAGCAGTGATAGCGGGAGGCCCGCTAGCACAGATACGCAGTATTTT
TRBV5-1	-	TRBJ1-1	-	CASSLTGLNTEAFF	TGCGCCAGCAGTTTAACAGGGTTGAACACTGAAGCTTTCTTT
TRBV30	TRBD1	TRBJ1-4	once	CAWSGGGQGNEKLFF	TGTGCCTGGAGTGGGGGAGGACAGGGTAATGAAAAACTGTTTTTT
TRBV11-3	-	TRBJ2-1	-	CASSFAGLSSSYNEQFF	TGTGCCAGCAGCTTCGCCGGACTATCCAGCTCCTACAATGAGCAGTTCTTC
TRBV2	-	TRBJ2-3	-	CASSEMFLGSTDTQYF	TGTGCCAGCAGTGAAATGTTCCTCGGGTCCACAGATACGCAGTATTTT
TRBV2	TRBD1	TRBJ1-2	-	CASRQQGAHGYTF	TGTGCCAGCAGGCAACAGGGGGCACATGGCTACACCTTC
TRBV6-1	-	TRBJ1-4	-	CASSRSTATNEKLFF	TGTGCCAGCAGCCGTTCGACAGCAACTAATGAAAAACTGTTTTTT
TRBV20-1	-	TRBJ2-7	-	CSASKGSGYFGSYEQYF	TGCAGTGCTAGTAAGGGGTCAGGGTATTTTGGGTCCTACGAGCAGTACTTC
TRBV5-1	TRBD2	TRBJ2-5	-	CASGLAGGPDETQYF	TGCGCCAGCGGTTTAGCGGGAGGGCCGGATGAGACCCAGTACTTC
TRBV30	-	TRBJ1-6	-	CAWSLSQANSPLHF	TGTGCCTGGAGTTTGAGTCAAGCTAATTCACCCCTCCACTTT
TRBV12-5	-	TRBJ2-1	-	CASGSYNEQFF	TGTGCTAGTGGTTCATACAATGAGCAGTTCTTC
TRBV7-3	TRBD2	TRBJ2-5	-	CASSASSGETQYF	TGTGCCAGCAGCGCCTCTAGCGGAGAGACCCAGTACTTC
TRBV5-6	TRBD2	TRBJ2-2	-	CASSLVPGGTGELFF	TGTGCCAGCAGCTTGGTTCCGGGAGGAACCGGGGAGCTGTTTTTT
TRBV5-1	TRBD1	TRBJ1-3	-	CASSLFPGTGIGGAGNTIYF	TGCGCCAGCAGCCTCTTCCCGGGGACAGGCATCGGTGGTGCTGGAAACACCATATATTTT
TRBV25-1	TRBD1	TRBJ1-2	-	CASSARTGVGGYTF	TGTGCCAGCAGTGCTAGGACAGGGGTTGGTGGCTACACCTTC
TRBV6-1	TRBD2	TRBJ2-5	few	CASSDYRREGLETQYF	TGTGCCAGCAGTGATTATAGGCGGGAGGGCCTGGAGACCCAGTACTTC
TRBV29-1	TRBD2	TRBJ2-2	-	CSGRTSGRTGELFF	TGCAGCGGAAGGACTAGCGGGAGAACCGGGGAGCTGTTTTTT
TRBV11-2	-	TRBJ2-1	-	CASSLKGAGEQFF	TGTGCCAGCAGCTTAAAAGGGGCTGGTGAGCAGTTCTTC
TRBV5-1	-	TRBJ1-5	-	CASSSGESNQPQHF	TGCGCCAGCAGCTCAGGGGAAAGCAATCAGCCCCAGCATTTT
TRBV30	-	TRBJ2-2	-	CAWSVLGTGELFF	TGTGCCTGGAGTGTACTCGGCACCGGGGAGCTGTTTTTT
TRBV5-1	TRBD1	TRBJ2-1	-	CASSWRTGSNEQFF	TGCGCCAGCAGCTGGAGGACAGGGAGCAATGAGCAGTTCTTC
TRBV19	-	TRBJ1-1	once	CASSSRTRDTEAFF	TGTGCCAGTAGTTCAAGGACGCGGGACACTGAAGCTTTCTTT
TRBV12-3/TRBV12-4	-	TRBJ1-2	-	CASSSNRVYGYTF	TGTGCCAGCAGTTCCAACAGAGTCTATGGCTACACCTTC
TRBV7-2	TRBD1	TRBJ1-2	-	CASSLAGGDNYGYTF	TGTGCCAGCAGCTTGGCAGGGGGCGACAACTATGGCTACACCTTC
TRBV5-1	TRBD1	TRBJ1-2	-	CASSFVGQGFYNYGYTF	TGCGCCAGCAGCTTCGTGGGACAGGGATTTTACAACTATGGCTACACCTTC
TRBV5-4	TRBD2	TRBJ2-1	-	CASSFPGEGAYNEQFF	TGTGCCAGCAGCTTCCCCGGGGAGGGAGCCTACAATGAGCAGTTCTTC
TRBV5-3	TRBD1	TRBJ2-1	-	CARSPGTGKFF	TGTGCCAGAAGCCCCGGGACAGGTAAGTTCTTC
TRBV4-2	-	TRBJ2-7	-	CASSLAIGSYEQYF	TGTGCCAGCAGCCTAGCTATCGGCTCCTACGAGCAGTACTTC
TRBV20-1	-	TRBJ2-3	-	CSASLLAGRSGTDTQYF	TGCAGTGCTAGTCTCTTGGCGGGGAGGTCGGGCACAGATACGCAGTATTTT
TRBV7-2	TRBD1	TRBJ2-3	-	CASSLAGQGPDTQYF	TGTGCCAGCAGCTTAGCTGGACAGGGCCCAGATACGCAGTATTTT
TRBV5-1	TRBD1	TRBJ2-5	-	CASSSGTGGYQETQYF	TGCGCCAGCAGCTCCGGGACAGGGGGCTACCAAGAGACCCAGTACTTC
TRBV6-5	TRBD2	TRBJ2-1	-	CASRSAGGPYNEQFF	TGTGCCAGCAGATCGGCGGGAGGGCCCTACAATGAGCAGTTCTTC
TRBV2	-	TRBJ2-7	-	CASSDRGYEQYF	TGTGCCAGCAGTGATCGAGGGTACGAGCAGTACTTC
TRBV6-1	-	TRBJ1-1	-	CASSDRKNTEAFF	TGTGCCAGCAGTGACAGGAAGAACACTGAAGCTTTCTTT